These T cell receptor beta chains were read from a single sample in a study of metastatic and nonmetastatic thyroid tumors. TCRdb reassembled clones from the PCR reads with MiXCR. The table records around 15,000 clones, over 10% of them present only once. The sample taken for sequencing was blood. The origin of the receptors is a female donor with papillary thyroid cancer or a benign thyroid nodule (not recorded which). Some clones in this sample may be carry-over from other donors' samples. The conserved cysteine and the conserved F or W are not part of the CDR3 here. D genes are given only for firm matches.

>NA|TRBV28
AITLGDTQY
>TRBD2|TRBV12-3/TRBV12-4
ASSFSAGGPV
>NA|TRBV7-8
ASSLEGGTEAF
>NA|TRBV15
ATSRALQETQY
>TRBD1|TRBV20-1
SARDRGQGADTGELF
>TRBD1|TRBV28
ASTPWTGENTEAF
>NA|TRBV15
ATSSSLDSEGNTIY
>NA|TRBV27
ASSLPGAYEQY
>NA|TRBV29-1
SVGLAVYTEAF
>NA|TRBV12-3/TRBV12-4
ASSEALQNTEAF
>TRBD1|TRBV5-4
ASSWGQGADTQY
>NA|TRBV14
ASSQTAMNTEAF
>TRBD2|TRBV4-1
ASSQAGTSGGKDTQY
>TRBD1|TRBV29-1
SVLSGGVGETQY
>NA|TRBV18
ASSEGLASSGNTIY
>NA|TRBV28
ASSPKIAESSYNEQF
>TRBD1|TRBV19
ASSPRQGSTDTQY
>NA|TRBV19
ASSLTYVEAF
>NA|TRBV24-1
ATGVASIYEQF
>NA|TRBV6-1
ASPPEPRVGDEQY
>NA|TRBV4-3
ASSQDENQPQH
>TRBD1|TRBV4-3
ASSQGGQAYNEQF
>NA|TRBV20-1
SARDPNRDQRQH
>TRBD1|TRBV28
ATNTGGEETQY
>TRBD1|TRBV27
ASSYDRADGYT
>NA|TRBV28
ASNTGYTEAF
>NA|TRBV19
ASSRPRARGGDIQY
>TRBD2|TRBV12-3/TRBV12-4
ASSRTSGSWYNEQF
>TRBD2|TRBV28
ASSSGGTGTGELL
>NA|TRBV7-2
ASSSSGTDTQY
>NA|TRBV30
AWRPRGFFRGEQF
>NA|TRBV6-6
ASSSGGSSGNTIY
>NA|TRBV5-1
AGSSRTGQTGELF
>NA|TRBV7-2
ASRSQGRTIY
>NA|TRBV27
SSSQVASYEQY
>NA|TRBV25-1
ASSELRGDNSPLH
>NA|TRBV19
ASRSRGDTDTQY
>NA|TRBV3-1
ASSPGLGNTIY
>TRBD1|TRBV4-1
ASSQLDREVTEAF
>NA|TRBV20-1
SARYRVVSYEQY
>NA|TRBV5-8
GGKGWAMNTEAF
>TRBD1|TRBV28
ASSQASDRGGGYT
>NA|TRBV12-3/TRBV12-4
ASSLAGIQPQH
>NA|TRBV27
ASSSQPGVYGYT
>NA|TRBV2
ASRAGYQAYNEQF
>TRBD2|TRBV6-1
ASSLAGGNYEQY
>NA|TRBV10-3
VISESIQNRHDQY
>TRBD2|TRBV19
ASISGLASGELF
>TRBD1|TRBV5-4
ASSRKQGAVDTQY
>NA|TRBV6-6
ASSYSPGLETQY
>NA|TRBV5-4
ASRPDTPGTEAF
>NA|TRBV15
ATPNSGTTNEKLF
>NA|TRBV28
ASSLRGHSNQPQH
>NA|TRBV10-2
ASMEFGSTQH
>NA|TRBV3-1
ASSGRGSSYNEQF
>NA|TRBV29-1
SALHSREQF
>NA|TRBV6-1
ASTEGGAGSAGELF